The clone carrying this T cell receptor beta chain was seen ten or more times. Researchers amplified the TCR beta CDR3 regions from RNA transcripts. First-round RT-PCR with HTBI primers amplified the TCR CDR3 region. MiXCR, applied by TCRdb to the multiplex PCR reads, yields one record per CDR3 protein. The table lists about 420,000 distinct CDR3 sequences, more than 15% of them singletons. Patients aged 18 to 65 with hyperthyroidism were newly diagnosed, with duration under 2 months. This sample is part of a study of T cells in Graves' hyperthyroidism and ophthalmopathy. Sequencing was done on a sample of blood. The clonotype originates from a woman aged 18-30 years with Graves' hyperthyroidism.

The CDR3 DNA reads TGTGCCAGCACCCTAGAAGCTAGGGAGGGCGAGCAGTACTTC. It codes for CASTLEAREGEQYF. The chain links TRBV2 to TRBJ2-7, with 7 bases matching TRBD2. Germline CDR1 SNHLY, CDR2 FYNNEI. J lost 6 bases, V lost 7 bases, and 12 bases had no gene match. This CDR3 is built from 14 residues. Using reference TRBV2 and TRBJ2-7 for the parts outside the CDR3, the full variable domain is EPEVTQTPSHQVTQMGQEVILRCVPISNHLYFYWYRQILGQKVEFLVSFYNNEISEKSEIFDDQFSVERPDGSNFTLKIRSTKLEDSAMYFCASTLEAREGEQYFGPGTRLTVT.